This paragraph covers one TCR beta chain sequence. No antigen is known for it. This record comes from a study of cytomegalovirus exposure and HLA in healthy donors. Study observations and caveats: With DRB1 most and HLA-C fewest, TCR association rates differed between HLA loci in a later analysis.

Likely unrecorded immune exposures existed in these nominally healthy donors. Germline V CDR1 and CDR2: MNHNS, SASEGT. The CDR3 covers 14 residues. V lost 0 bases and J lost 4, with 9 bases in between. 13 Jbeta primers and 60 Vbeta primers were used for the PCR. In the source study's methods: Counted up in a later analysis, unique TCR beta chains came to about 83 million, with around 11 million shared. Sequencing used immunoSEQ multiplex PCR; TCRdb keeps in-frame clones, though not all of them. V and J calls and clone size are copied from that table; D and trimming were computed from the DNA. Of more than 150,000 clones in the sample, over 75% were seen once.

The chain links TRBV6-1 to TRBJ1-1; D is ambiguous. The receptor was isolated from a man younger than 35 in good health and CMV-seropositive. Sequencing used PBMCs. CDR3 DNA sequence: TGTGCCAGCAGTGAAGCCAGGATCGGCACTGAAGCTTTCTTT. It translates to CASSEARIGTEAFF.